These T cell receptor beta chains were read from a single sample in a study of spatial heterogeneity in lung cancer. One entry per CDR3 protein, called by TCRdb with MiXCR from the 5' RACE reads. The table includes tens of thousands of distinct CDR3 sequences, 12% detected once. Specimen: PBMCs, collected at surgery. These receptors were collected from a male donor with early-stage non-small cell lung cancer. Both conserved end residues are part of each CDR3. D genes are given only for firm matches. Size is omitted from some rows. Given values are once, few, many or a class for expanded clones.

V,J,D,size,CDR3,DNA
TRBV30,TRBJ2-5,NA,few,CAWSVGNQETQYF,TGTGCCTGGAGTGTCGGAAACCAAGAGACCCAGTACTTC
TRBV7-8,TRBJ2-7,NA,NA,CASSPVAYEQYF,TGTGCCAGCAGCCCGGTGGCCTACGAGCAGTACTTC
TRBV20-1,TRBJ2-5,TRBD2,NA,CSASGGETQYF,TGCAGTGCTAGCGGGGGGGAGACCCAGTACTTC
TRBV11-3,TRBJ2-1,NA,NA,CASSLDVRNREQFF,TGTGCCAGCAGCTTAGATGTCCGGAATCGTGAGCAGTTCTTC
TRBV7-2,TRBJ2-7,NA,NA,CASSLGTGKYEQYF,TGTGCCAGCAGCTTAGGGACCGGGAAATACGAGCAGTACTTC
TRBV7-9,TRBJ2-6,TRBD1,few,CASSLVGRGLSGANVLTF,TGTGCCAGCAGCTTAGTAGGCAGGGGGCTTTCTGGGGCCAACGTCCTGACTTTC
TRBV12-3/TRBV12-4,TRBJ2-2,NA,few,CASSFLAGPNTGELFF,TGTGCCAGCAGTTTCCTTGCGGGACCGAACACCGGGGAGCTGTTTTTT
TRBV5-1,TRBJ2-3,TRBD1,NA,CASSLDRTGTDTQYF,TGCGCCAGCAGCTTGGATCGGACAGGGACAGATACGCAGTATTTT
TRBV4-1,TRBJ1-1,NA,few,CASSQDGFGGVNTEAFF,TGCGCCAGCAGCCAAGATGGGTTTGGGGGGGTAAACACTGAAGCTTTCTTT
TRBV20-1,TRBJ2-1,TRBD2,few,CSASFSGKGYEQFF,TGCAGTGCTAGTTTTAGCGGGAAGGGGTATGAGCAGTTCTTC
TRBV6-5,TRBJ2-7,TRBD1,NA,CASSYYGTGGYEQYF,TGTGCCAGCAGTTACTACGGGACAGGGGGTTACGAGCAGTACTTC
TRBV5-6,TRBJ2-3,TRBD2,many,CASSLVAGGLTQYF,TGTGCCAGCAGCTTGGTAGCGGGGGGGCTTACGCAGTATTTT
TRBV20-1,TRBJ1-5,TRBD1,NA,CSARGLGTGRQPQHF,TGCAGTGCTAGAGGCTTAGGGACAGGTAGACAGCCCCAGCATTTT
TRBV15,TRBJ1-4,NA,few,CATSREIRGGEKLFF,TGTGCCACCAGCAGAGAAATAAGGGGTGGTGAAAAACTGTTTTTT
TRBV20-1,TRBJ1-1,NA,NA,CSARDNLAANEAFF,TGCAGTGCCAGGGATAACTTAGCGGCGAATGAAGCTTTCTTT
TRBV12-3/TRBV12-4,TRBJ2-1,TRBD2,many,CASSFWTSGQNEQFF,TGTGCCAGCAGCTTCTGGACTAGCGGGCAAAATGAGCAGTTCTTC
TRBV7-2,TRBJ1-3,NA,many,CASSQSLLSGNTIYF,TGTGCCAGCAGCCAGAGCTTGCTTTCTGGAAACACCATATATTTT
TRBV9,TRBJ1-3,NA,NA,CASSAYTTGSGNTIYF,TGTGCCAGCAGCGCCTATACTACAGGCTCTGGAAACACCATATATTTT
TRBV28,TRBJ2-5,TRBD2,many,CASRNPGGRETQYF,TGTGCCAGCAGAAATCCGGGGGGAAGGGAGACCCAGTACTTC
TRBV19,TRBJ2-4,TRBD1,NA,CASSSPGTATWGNIQYF,TGTGCCAGTAGTTCCCCTGGGACAGCAACCTGGGGAAACATTCAGTACTTC
TRBV20-1,TRBJ2-3,NA,NA,CSARVGPDTQYF,TGCAGTGCTAGAGTCGGTCCAGATACGCAGTATTTT
TRBV7-2,TRBJ2-3,NA,few,CATAEVSSTDTQYF,TGTGCCACCGCGGAGGTCTCTAGCACAGATACGCAGTATTTT
TRBV9,TRBJ2-5,NA,few,CASSVGPYQETQYF,TGTGCCAGCAGCGTAGGACCATACCAAGAGACCCAGTACTTC
TRBV4-1,TRBJ1-1,TRBD1,NA,CASRDGQGKDEAFF,TGCGCCAGCAGAGATGGACAGGGGAAAGATGAAGCTTTCTTT
TRBV12-3/TRBV12-4,TRBJ2-7,NA,NA,CASSKTPLYEQYF,TGTGCCAGCAGCAAAACCCCCCTATACGAGCAGTACTTC
TRBV2,TRBJ1-1,NA,NA,CASSGGLVAFF,TGTGCCAGCAGTGGGGGGCTCGTAGCTTTCTTT